Following are 32 T cell receptor beta chains from one sample sequenced in a study of CD8+ T cells in alopecia areata. Sequencing relied on a cDNA template that was reverse transcribed from extracted RNA. TCRdb keeps only in-frame clones here, not all; method: immunoSEQ multiplex PCR. The table includes 150,000 to 160,000 clones, around 50% detected once. Sequencing was performed on CD8+ T cells sorted from blood, taken at week 0. Receptors originate from a human donor with alopecia areata.

The chain combines TRBV23-1 with TRBJ1-5; a possible D gene is TRBD1 (5 bases). TRBV23-1 falls under the ORF class, with uncertain function. Trimming removed 8 bases from V and 2 bases from J, with 19 bases in between. The CDR3 totals 16 residues. The CDR3 DNA is TGCGCCAGCCGTGGAAGGGGAGTAAGGGGCAATCAGCCCCAGCATTTT. As protein: CASRGRGVRGNQPQHF.

The chain couples TRBV27 to TRBJ1-2, with D possibly matching TRBD1 (6 bases). This CDR3 has 15 amino acids. Germline CDR1 reads MNHEY; CDR2 reads SMNVEV (reference sequence). V was clipped by 5 bases and J by 3 bases, with 16 bases between them. CDR3 DNA sequence: TGTGCCAGCAGTCCACTCTACAGGGATGACTATGGCTACACCTTC. Its translation: CASSPLYRDDYGYTF.

This clone was observed a handful of times. J is TRBJ2-7 and V is TRBV11-3; either TRBD1 or TRBD2 may supply D (6 bases each). In germline, CDR1 is SGHNT, CDR2 YENEEA. Trimming pared 2 bases from V and 2 bases from J, leaving 10 bases between. This CDR3 comprises 14 residues. The CDR3 DNA follows: TGTGCCAGCAGCTTAAGGGGGGAGCCCTACGAGCAGTACTTC. Protein: CASSLRGEPYEQYF.

This chain connects TRBV29-1 to TRBJ1-4, with D uncertain. V was cut by 5 bases and J by 5 bases, with 9 bases left in between. This CDR3 spans 12 amino acids. From germline, CDR1 is SQVTM and CDR2 ANQGSEA. DNA of the CDR3: TGCAGCGTTAAGTCGGGGAATGAAAAACTGTTTTTT. Protein sequence: CSVKSGNEKLFF.

The V call is TRBV6-4, the J call TRBJ2-2; D is ambiguous. The germline gives CDR1 MRHNA, CDR2 SNTAGT. V was shortened by 2 bases and J by 1 base, with 5 bases between the two germline ends. This CDR3 contains 14 residues. CDR3 loop: CASSDELNTGELFF. CDR3 DNA sequence: TGTGCCAGCAGTGACGAACTGAACACCGGGGAGCTGTTTTTT.

For this clone: The junction and the germline gene differ at one end; a read error may be behind it. The chain combines TRBV2 with TRBJ2-1, with 13 bases aligning to TRBD2. The CDR3 loop spans 18 amino acids. CDR1 and CDR2 (germline): SNHLY, FYNNEI. The CDR3 sequence is CASTPGLAGSSEWDEQFF. The CDR3 bases are TGTGCCAGCACCCCGGGACTAGCGGGATCCAGTGAATGGGATGAGCAATTCTTC. The full variable domain, its missing parts supplied by reference TRBV2 and TRBJ2-1, is EPEVTQTPSHQVTQMGQEVILRCVPISNHLYFYWYRQILGQKVEFLVSFYNNEISEKSEIFDDQFSVERPDGSNFTLKIRSTKLEDSAMYFCASTPGLAGSSEWDEQFFGPGTRLTVL.

The chain joins TRBV7-8 to TRBJ2-1, with D possibly TRBD1 on 7 matching bases. Trimming removed 2 bases at V and 4 bases at J, with 12 bases between. The CDR3 consists of 15 residues. CDR1 is SGHVS and CDR2 is FQNEAQ in the germline V gene. CDR3 in DNA: TGTGCCAGCAGCTTATCAGGGGGGCCTTACAATGAGCAGTTCTTC. Residues: CASSLSGGPYNEQFF.

This clone came up a few times. V is TRBV4-1 and J is TRBJ1-1; a weak D match, TRBD1 (6 bases). The CDR3 consists of 14 residues. CDR1 and CDR2 from the germline V gene are MGHRA and YSYEKL. The V and J ends lost 0 bases and 6 bases respectively, with 11 bases between them. The chain's CDR3 is CASSQEGGGSEAFF. The CDR3 region has the DNA TGCGCCAGCAGCCAAGAAGGAGGGGGGTCTGAAGCTTTCTTT.

The CDR3 nucleotides are TGTGCCAGCGCCCCCGGGACAGCCTATAATTCACCCCTCCACTTT. The encoded protein is CASAPGTAYNSPLHF. The rearrangement joins TRBV2 to TRBJ1-6; TRBD1 aligns across 7 bases. Germline V gives CDR1 SNHLY, CDR2 FYNNEI. This CDR3 is built from 15 residues. V shed 8 bases, J shed 2 bases, and the junction held 6 bases outside the gene matches.

This clone was seen a few times. The chain links TRBV6-5 to TRBJ2-7; D is possibly TRBD2 (7 bases). Deletions cut 5 bases from V and 4 bases from J, with 15 bases between. In germline, CDR1 is MNHEY, CDR2 SVGAGI. The CDR3 sequence is 14 residues long. In nucleotides, the CDR3 is TGTGCCAGCAGTCCGGAGCGGGACAAATACGAGCAGTACTTC. As protein: CASSPERDKYEQYF.

Comment on this clone: The same CDR3 arises from other DNA sequences in this sample as well. The chain uses TRBV30 and TRBJ1-5, with D unclear. Germline V CDR1 and CDR2: GTSNPN, SVGIG (reference sequence). V was trimmed by 1 base and J by 0 bases, leaving 4 bases between them. The CDR3 is 13 amino acids. The DNA for the CDR3 is TGTGCCTGGAGTGATTATAGCAATCAGCCCCAGCATTTT. This translates into CAWSDYSNQPQHF.

This chain connects TRBV30 to TRBJ2-3; 8 nucleotides agree with TRBD2. The CDR3 runs to 16 residues. The V and J ends lost 0 bases and 5 bases, in that order; junction bases with no gene match: 10. CDR1 and CDR2 (germline): GTSNPN, SVGIG (reference sequence). CDR3 protein: CAWSVGSSGYQDTQYF. The CDR3 region has the DNA TGTGCCTGGAGTGTAGGGTCTAGCGGGTACCAAGATACGCAGTATTTT.

This rearrangement joins TRBV2 to TRBJ2-2; D remains unclear. CDR1 is SNHLY and CDR2 is FYNNEI in the germline V gene. This CDR3 is 13 amino acids long. The V end was cut by 1 base, the J end by 6 bases, with 6 bases between. CDR3 coding DNA: TGTGCCAGCAGTGAAGACTCCTCCGGGGAGCTGTTTTTT. This translates into CASSEDSSGELFF.

V is TRBV7-6 and J is TRBJ2-1; D gene uncertain. The germline V and J ends were trimmed by 0 bases and 5 bases, with 11 bases remaining between them. CDR3 length: 15 amino acids. Germline V gene lookup returns CDR1 SGHVS and CDR2 FNYEAQ. The chain's CDR3 is CASSLAWDSDNEQFF. As DNA, the CDR3 is TGTGCCAGCAGCTTAGCTTGGGATAGTGACAATGAGCAGTTCTTC. Full variable domain (rest looked up from reference TRBV7-6 and TRBJ2-1): GAGVSQSPRYKVTKRGQDVALRCDPISGHVSLYWYRQALGQGPEFLTYFNYEAQQDKSGLPNDRFSAERPEGSISTLTIQRTEQRDSAMYRCASSLAWDSDNEQFFGPGTRLTVL.

This rearrangement joins TRBV9 to TRBJ2-5, with 10 bases aligning to TRBD1. Germline V gene data show CDR1 as SGDLS and CDR2 as YYNGEE. There are 15 residues in the CDR3. Trimming removed 3 bases from V and 1 base from J; junction bases left unmatched: 3. CDR3 DNA: TGTGCCAGCAGCGCCGGGACAGGGGCCCAAGAGACCCAGTACTTC. Translated, it gives CASSAGTGAQETQYF. Looking up the rest from reference TRBV9 and TRBJ2-5 gives the full variable domain: DSGVTQTPKHLITATGQRVTLRCSPRSGDLSVYWYQQSLDQGLQFLIQYYNGEERAKGNILERFSAQQFPDLHSELNLSSLELGDSALYFCASSAGTGAQETQYFGPGTRLLVL.

This clone was detected only a few times. Other DNA sequences of this sample code for an identical CDR3. The rearrangement joins TRBV29-1 to TRBJ2-5; possible D gene TRBD2, 6 bases. The CDR3 loop spans 12 amino acids. Trimming shortened V by 4 bases and J by 5 bases, and 11 bases separated the two germline ends. Germline values: CDR1 SQVTM, CDR2 ANQGSEA. CDR3 loop: CSVVGRGETQYF. CDR3 nucleotides: TGCAGCGTTGTGGGCCGGGGGGAGACCCAGTACTTC.

A few counts support this clone. The gene calls are TRBV19 and TRBJ2-1, with a tentative D call TRBD2 (7 bases). Germline CDR1 is LNHDA and CDR2 is SQIVND (reference sequence). CDR3 length: 12 amino acids. V was cut by 10 bases and J by 10 bases, with 17 bases left in between. CDR3 amino acids: CATREGGQEQFF. The DNA of the CDR3 is TGTGCCACCAGGGAGGGGGGACAAGAGCAGTTCTTC.

This clone has just a few counts. Other DNA sequences of this sample code for an identical CDR3. CDR3 protein: CATSRDRGEPQHF. The CDR3 coding sequence is TGTGCCACCAGCAGAGATCGCGGGGAGCCCCAGCATTTT. The V call is TRBV15, the J call TRBJ1-5; no definite D call. Germline CDR1 reads LNHNV; CDR2 reads YYDKDF (reference sequence). The CDR3 contains 13 residues. V was clipped by 0 bases and J by 8 bases, with 8 bases between them.

V is TRBV4-3 and J is TRBJ2-3; D unclear. The germline V gene has CDR1 LGHNA and CDR2 YSLEER. The V end was cut by 0 bases, the J end by 1 base, with 11 bases between. This CDR3 has 16 amino acids. CDR3 sequence: CASSQELLGGTDTQYF. The CDR3 region has the DNA TGCGCCAGCAGCCAAGAACTACTTGGGGGCACAGATACGCAGTATTTT.

This rearrangement joins TRBV30 to TRBJ2-7, with D perhaps matching TRBD1 or TRBD2 (6 bases each). Looked up from germline, CDR1 is GTSNPN and CDR2 is SVGIG (reference sequence). The CDR3 sequence is 13 residues long. V was shortened by 5 bases and J by 0 bases, with 11 bases between the two germline ends. CDR3 protein: CAWAEGGSYEQYF. As DNA, the CDR3 is TGTGCCTGGGCCGAGGGGGGCTCCTACGAGCAGTACTTC.

V is TRBV30 and J is TRBJ1-5; 9 positions match TRBD1. In germline, CDR1 is GTSNPN, CDR2 SVGIG (reference sequence). With V trimmed by 1 base and J by 7 bases, 11 bases remained unmatched. This CDR3 spans 16 amino acids. The CDR3 sequence is CAWSEGTGTIGQPQHF. Here the CDR3 DNA reads TGTGCCTGGAGTGAAGGGACAGGGACGATTGGCCAGCCCCAGCATTTT.

The gene calls are TRBV19 and TRBJ1-2; unclear D gene. CDR3 length equals 13 residues. Germline CDR1 LNHDA, CDR2 SQIVND (reference sequence). Trimming cost V 5 bases and J 4 bases, with 11 bases left between them. CDR3 residues: CASSPLTAYGYTF. In DNA form, the CDR3 reads TGTGCCAGTAGTCCTCTTACGGCCTATGGCTACACCTTC.

This clone was observed a handful of times. The chain carries TRBV29-1 and TRBJ2-7, with no clear D. The CDR3 spans 11 residues. V lost 0 bases, J lost 11 bases, and 11 bases lay in between. Germline assignment: CDR1 SQVTM and CDR2 ANQGSEA. In DNA, the CDR3 is TGCAGCGTTGAAGAGGCTCGAAAGGAGTACTTC. This sequence encodes CSVEEARKEYF.

This sequence joins TRBV5-6 and TRBJ2-3, with 8 bases lining up with TRBD2. The CDR3 runs 15 residues. V trimming: 4 bases; J trimming: 5 bases; junction bases outside the gene matches: 9. The germline gives CDR1 SGHDT, CDR2 YYEEEE. CDR3 nucleotides: TGTGCCAGCAGCCCTGGTAACGGGGGGGAAGATACGCAGTATTTT. It codes for CASSPGNGGEDTQYF.

On this clone: One junction end disagrees with the germline gene, perhaps due to a read error. The chain has TRBV6-5 and TRBJ2-1, with D tentatively TRBD1 or TRBD2 (6 bases each). The CDR3 extends over 14 amino acids. The germline V gene encodes CDR1 MNHEY and CDR2 SVGAGI. CDR3 nucleotide sequence: TGCGCCAGCAGTGTTGGAGGGGGAGTAAATGAGCAGTTCTTC. Protein sequence: CASSVGGGVNEQFF.

The chain uses TRBV6-5 and TRBJ1-1, with D possibly being TRBD1 (6 bases). The V end lost 6 bases, the J end lost 8 bases, and 13 bases lay between the germline ends. The length of the CDR3 is 12 residues. Germline assignment: CDR1 MNHEY and CDR2 SVGAGI. The CDR3 bases are TGTGCCAGCAGCTATTCACAGGGAGAAGCTTTCTTT. It specifies CASSYSQGEAFF.

V and J are TRBV7-2 and TRBJ2-3, with D unresolved. Trimming removed 7 bases at V and 2 bases at J, with 4 bases between. The CDR3 is 11 amino acids. CDR1 and CDR2 from the germline V gene are SGHTA and FQGNSA. CDR3 bases: TGTGCCAGCACCAACACAGATACGCAGTATTTT. Amino acid sequence: CASTNTDTQYF.

This clone was picked up a small number of times. V is TRBV29-1 and J is TRBJ1-2; 7 nucleotides line up with TRBD1. This CDR3 comprises 13 residues. With 3 bases clipped from V and 4 bases from J, the junction kept 5 bases outside the gene matches. Germline CDR1 and CDR2: SQVTM and ANQGSEA. CDR3 nucleotide sequence: TGCAGCGTTGATAAACAGGGGTTCTATGGCTACACCTTC. This encodes CSVDKQGFYGYTF.

This chain joins TRBV9 and TRBJ2-2, with D unclear. The germline V gene encodes CDR1 SGDLS and CDR2 YYNGEE. Trimming removed 6 bases at V and 0 bases at J, with 6 bases between. This CDR3 region has 13 residues. The chain's CDR3 is CASMRSNTGELFF. The CDR3 nucleotides read TGTGCCAGCATGAGGTCGAACACCGGGGAGCTGTTTTTT.

This clone was seen only a few times. The gene calls are TRBV7-8 and TRBJ2-5; D may be TRBD2 (6 bases). The CDR3 is 17 residues long. CDR1 is SGHVS and CDR2 is FQNEAQ in the germline V gene. V was trimmed by 6 bases and J by 2 bases, leaving 22 bases between them. DNA of the CDR3: TGTGCCAGCAGTTCCAACGCGGGCGGGGAGAAACAAGAGACCCAGTACTTC. Protein: CASSSNAGGEKQETQYF.

V usage is TRBV5-1 and J usage is TRBJ2-1, with D maybe TRBD1 (6 bases). V shed 1 base and J shed 5 bases, with 13 bases lying between them. The CDR3 contains 15 residues. From germline, CDR1 is SGHRS and CDR2 YFSETQ. The CDR3 sequence is CASSLRQGTHNEQFF. CDR3 DNA: TGCGCCAGCAGCTTGCGTCAGGGGACCCACAATGAGCAGTTCTTC.

Worth noting for this clone: The sample has other DNA sequences that encode this CDR3 too. This chain uses TRBV2 with TRBJ2-3; D unclear. Germline V gives CDR1 SNHLY, CDR2 FYNNEI. V lost 3 bases to trimming and J lost 3 bases, with 4 bases between them. CDR3 size: 12 residues. CDR3 sequence reads: CASSDSTDTQYF. The CDR3 region has the DNA TGTGCCAGCAGTGACTCGACAGATACGCAGTATTTT.